Below are 13 T cell receptor beta chains sequenced from a single sample in a study of cytomegalovirus exposure and HLA in healthy donors (dated by TCRdb to about 2017). Receptor amplification or capture employed the immunoSEQ multiplex PCR assay. For the multiplex PCR, a mixture combining 60 forward primers for TCR Vbeta segments and 13 reverse primers for TCR Jbeta segments was used. Not all clones reach the TCRdb copy of this immuneACCESS table, which keeps in-frame sequences only. Checked studies attribute under half of the gap to unresolved V genes and leave the rest unexplained. This sample comprises 70,000 to 95,000 clones, roughly 80% of them detected only once. The ten most abundant clones make up around 15% of the sample. The sample consisted of PBMCs. These receptors came from a human donor in good health.

This clone came up a few times. J is TRBJ2-7 and V is TRBV6-5, with 8 bases matching TRBD1. The CDR3 spans 16 residues. V lost 2 bases and J lost 0; bases outside the gene matches: 6. Germline V gene data show CDR1 as MNHEY and CDR2 as SVGAGI. The CDR3 DNA is TGTGCCAGCAGTTACACCGGACAGGGAAGCTCCTACGAGCAGTACTTC. As protein: CASSYTGQGSSYEQYF.

V is TRBV29-1 and J is TRBJ1-2; weak D call: TRBD1 (6 bases). The germline gives CDR1 SQVTM, CDR2 ANQGSEA. Trimming pared 2 bases from V and 7 bases from J, leaving 14 bases between. This CDR3 is built from 13 residues. CDR3 residues: CSVERQAAGGYTF. DNA of the CDR3: TGCAGCGTTGAACGACAGGCGGCGGGTGGCTACACCTTC.

The rearrangement uses TRBV18 and TRBJ2-7, with TRBD1 matching 10 bases. V was pared by 4 bases and J by 5 bases, with 2 bases of the junction left unmatched. The CDR3 covers 13 residues. Germline V gene data show CDR1 as KGHSH and CDR2 as LQKENI. In DNA, the CDR3 is TGTGCCAGCTCACAGGGACAGGGGAACGAGCAGTACTTC. As protein: CASSQGQGNEQYF.

The chain joins TRBV29-1 to TRBJ2-2; 11 bases align to TRBD1. CDR1 and CDR2 (germline): SQVTM, ANQGSEA. Trimming cost V 4 bases and J 4 bases; bases outside gene matches: 5. CDR3 length: 15 residues. The CDR3 loop is CSVGSGTGGTGELFF. CDR3 nucleotide sequence: TGCAGCGTTGGCTCCGGGACAGGGGGCACCGGGGAGCTGTTTTTT.

The V gene is TRBV5-1, the J gene TRBJ2-7; D might be TRBD1 (5 bases). Trimming cost V 5 bases and J 6 bases, with 12 bases left between them. The CDR3 covers 12 residues. Per germline, CDR1 SGHRS and CDR2 YFSETQ. The CDR3 DNA reads as TGCGCCAGCAGGGCGACAGCAGGCGAGCAGTACTTC. It is translated as CASRATAGEQYF.

The chain is built from TRBV9 and TRBJ2-2, with a weak D call TRBD1 (6 bases). Germline V lookup: CDR1 SGDLS, CDR2 YYNGEE. V dropped 3 bases and J dropped 1 base, with 10 bases sitting between them. The CDR3 extends over 15 amino acids. CDR3: CASSAGHRNTGELFF. The DNA for the CDR3 is TGTGCCAGCAGCGCGGGACACAGGAACACCGGGGAGCTGTTTTTT.

The chain uses TRBV29-1 and TRBJ1-1; TRBD1 aligns across 7 bases. The ends lost 4 bases at V and 4 bases at J; junction bases unmatched: 3. This CDR3 has 12 amino acids. Germline V lookup: CDR1 SQVTM, CDR2 ANQGSEA. CDR3 sequence reads: CSVGAGGTEAFF. In nucleotides, the CDR3 is TGCAGCGTTGGAGCAGGGGGCACTGAAGCTTTCTTT.

This chain connects TRBV18 to TRBJ2-1, with 11 bases that match TRBD2. The germline gives CDR1 KGHSH, CDR2 LQKENI. This CDR3 has 17 residues. The J segment lost 8 bases and the V segment lost 0 bases, leaving 9 bases of the junction unmatched. The CDR3 is CASSPPHSGGANYEQFF. CDR3 coding DNA: TGTGCCAGCTCACCACCCCATAGCGGGGGGGCCAACTATGAGCAGTTCTTC.

The chain recombines TRBV13 with TRBJ2-3; 9 positions match TRBD1. The CDR3 is 15 residues long. Germline V gene lookup returns CDR1 PRHDT and CDR2 FYEKMQ (reference sequence). With V trimmed by 4 bases and J by 1 base, 3 bases remained unmatched. The CDR3 loop reads CASSSRDRGTDTQYF. The CDR3 coding sequence is TGTGCCAGCAGCTCCCGGGACAGGGGCACAGATACGCAGTATTTT.

This clone came up a few times. V gene TRBV7-2 combines with J gene TRBJ1-1; 10 bases match TRBD1. Germline V gene sequence: CDR1 SGHTA, CDR2 FQGNSA. The CDR3 is made up of 14 amino acids. The J segment lost 10 bases and the V segment lost 6 bases, leaving 11 bases of the junction unmatched. In DNA, the CDR3 is TGTGCCAGCAGGTCGGGACAGGGGTTCTTGGGAGCTTTCTTT. Encoded protein: CASRSGQGFLGAFF. Variable domain in full (rest from reference TRBV7-2 and TRBJ1-1): GAGVSQSPSNKVTEKGKDVELRCDPISGHTALYWYRQSLGQGLEFLIYFQGNSAPDKSGLPSDRFSAERTGGSVSTLTIQRTQQEDSAVYLCASRSGQGFLGAFFGQGTRLTVV.

V is TRBV19 and J is TRBJ1-1, with 10 bases matching TRBD1. Germline V gene data show CDR1 as LNHDA and CDR2 as SQIVND (reference sequence). With 5 bases clipped from V and 6 bases from J, the junction kept 3 bases outside the gene matches. The CDR3 spans 13 residues. The CDR3 loop is CASSLDRGSEAFF. In nucleotides, the CDR3 is TGTGCCAGTAGTTTGGACAGGGGGTCTGAAGCTTTCTTT.

This chain uses TRBV5-1 with TRBJ2-3, with D perhaps matching TRBD2 (7 bases). Germline assignment: CDR1 SGHRS and CDR2 YFSETQ. With 4 bases removed from V and 4 bases from J, the gap between germline ends came to 13 bases. The CDR3 sequence is 14 residues long. In nucleotides, the CDR3 is TGCGCCAGCAGCGGGGGGCGGGGGTCAGATACGCAGTATTTT. This sequence encodes CASSGGRGSDTQYF.

This chain joins TRBV7-2 and TRBJ2-3; TRBD2 matches at 10 bases. Germline V gene data show CDR1 as SGHTA and CDR2 as FQGNSA. V dropped 1 base and J dropped 3; count of bases not matched to a gene: 4. The CDR3 runs 16 residues. The CDR3 DNA reads TGTGCCAGCAGCTTAGTGGGTAGCGGGGGGACAGATACGCAGTATTTT. Protein product: CASSLVGSGGTDTQYF. Drawing the rest from reference TRBV7-2 and TRBJ2-3, the complete variable domain is GAGVSQSPSNKVTEKGKDVELRCDPISGHTALYWYRQSLGQGLEFLIYFQGNSAPDKSGLPSDRFSAERTGGSVSTLTIQRTQQEDSAVYLCASSLVGSGGTDTQYFGPGTRLTVL.